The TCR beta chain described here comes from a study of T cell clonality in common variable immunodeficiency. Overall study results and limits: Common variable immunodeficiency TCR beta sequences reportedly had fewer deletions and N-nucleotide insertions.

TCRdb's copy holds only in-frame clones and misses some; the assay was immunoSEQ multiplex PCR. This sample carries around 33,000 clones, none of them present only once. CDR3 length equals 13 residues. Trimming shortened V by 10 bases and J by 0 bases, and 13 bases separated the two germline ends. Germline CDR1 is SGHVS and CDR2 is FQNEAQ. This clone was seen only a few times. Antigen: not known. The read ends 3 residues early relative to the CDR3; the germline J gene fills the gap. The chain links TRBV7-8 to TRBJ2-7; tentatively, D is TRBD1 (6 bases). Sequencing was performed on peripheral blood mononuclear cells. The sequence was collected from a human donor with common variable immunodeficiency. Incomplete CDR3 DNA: TGTGCCACGGCAGGGGACGGCTCCTACGAG. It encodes CATAGDGSYE. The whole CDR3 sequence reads CATAGDGSYEQYF. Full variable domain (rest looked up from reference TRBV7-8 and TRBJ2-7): GAGVSQSPRYKVAKRGQDVALRCDPISGHVSLFWYQQALGQGPEFLTYFQNEAQLDKSGLPSDRFFAERPEGSVSTLKIQRTQQEDSAVYLCATAGDGSYEQYFGPGTRLTVT.